The 21 T cell receptor beta chains reported below all come from one sample, sequenced in a study of T cells in narcolepsy. The assay was immunoSEQ multiplex PCR, and TCRdb's table has in-frame clones only and misses some. This table has some 30,000 clones, approximately 90% appearing once. The sequencing sample was made of CD45RA- memory CD4+ T cells from PBMCs. Receptors originate from a human donor with narcolepsy.

The chain has TRBV6-1 and TRBJ1-2; 11 nucleotides agree with TRBD1. CDR3 length: 15 residues. V lost 6 bases, J lost 1 base, and 4 bases stayed unmatched. In germline, CDR1 is MNHNS, CDR2 SASEGT. Here the CDR3 DNA reads TGTGCCAGCAGAGGACAGGGGGCAGGTAACTATGGCTACACCTTC. It specifies CASRGQGAGNYGYTF.

The chain has TRBV18 and TRBJ2-7; no definite D call. Trimming cost V 0 bases and J 3 bases, with 9 bases left between them. CDR3 length: 14 amino acids. Germline CDR1 and CDR2: KGHSH and LQKENI. CDR3 protein: CASSPPDKSYEQYF. Written as DNA, the CDR3 is TGTGCCAGCTCACCACCCGACAAGAGCTACGAGCAGTACTTC.

The V call is TRBV5-6, the J call TRBJ1-3; D call uncertain. Germline V gene data show CDR1 as SGHDT and CDR2 as YYEEEE. V lost 4 bases, J lost 0 bases, and 17 bases lay in between. CDR3 size: 17 residues. The DNA of the CDR3 is TGTGCCAGCAGCGGCCCCGACCTCCTACGCTCTGGAAACACCATATATTTT. It specifies CASSGPDLLRSGNTIYF.

The V call is TRBV4-1, the J call TRBJ2-7, with D possibly matching TRBD1 (6 bases). CDR1 is MGHRA, CDR2 YSYEKL, per germline. V gave up 0 bases and J gave up 0 bases, with 12 bases separating them. CDR3 length: 16 residues. This CDR3 is CASSQEPGHSSYEQYF. DNA of the CDR3: TGCGCCAGCAGCCAAGAGCCGGGACACAGCTCCTACGAGCAGTACTTC.

The gene calls are TRBV28 and TRBJ1-2; the match to TRBD1 covers 9 bases. The CDR3 is made up of 14 amino acids. Germline CDR1 MDHEN, CDR2 SYDVKM. The trim removed 7 bases at V and 7 bases at J, leaving 10 bases unmatched. The CDR3 protein is CASNGGQGRGGYTF. The DNA for the CDR3 is TGTGCCAGCAATGGTGGACAGGGGCGGGGTGGCTACACCTTC.

The chain combines TRBV28 with TRBJ1-6; possible D gene TRBD1, 5 bases. The CDR3 is made up of 15 amino acids. The ends were cut back, 7 bases at V and 0 bases at J, with 10 bases in the middle. In germline, CDR1 is MDHEN, CDR2 SYDVKM. The CDR3 spells CASTYDSSYNSPLHF. The CDR3 bases are TGTGCCAGCACTTATGACAGCTCCTATAATTCACCCCTCCACTTT.

This clone was counted between two and nine times. The J gene is TRBJ1-4, the V gene TRBV9; TRBD1 might be the D (5 bases). V was shortened by 4 bases and J by 6 bases, with 13 bases between the two germline ends. This CDR3 spans 14 amino acids. CDR1 SGDLS and CDR2 YYNGEE come from the germline V gene. CDR3 residues: CASSPGPGYEKLFF. For the CDR3, the DNA is TGTGCCAGCAGCCCAGGGCCAGGGTATGAAAAACTGTTTTTT.

Only a few counts were recorded for this clone. DNA for the CDR3: TGTGCCAGCAGCTTATCCACATGGGATCAGCCCCAGCATTTT. Its translation: CASSLSTWDQPQHF. The rearrangement links TRBV7-8 to TRBJ1-5; D not resolved. The CDR3 spans 14 residues. CDR1 is SGHVS and CDR2 is FQNEAQ in the germline V gene. The V and J ends lost 2 bases and 5 bases respectively, with 10 bases between them.

The chain recombines TRBV7-2 with TRBJ2-1, with D uncertain. The V gene lost 5 bases and the J gene lost 5 bases, with 16 bases spanning the gap. The CDR3 consists of 15 residues. Germline assignment: CDR1 SGHTA and CDR2 FQGNSA. In nucleotides, the CDR3 is TGTGCCAGCAGCACCAGCGTTAATGTCCACAATGAGCAGTTCTTC. Translation gives CASSTSVNVHNEQFF. Full variable domain (outside the CDR3, taken from reference TRBV7-2 and TRBJ2-1): GAGVSQSPSNKVTEKGKDVELRCDPISGHTALYWYRQSLGQGLEFLIYFQGNSAPDKSGLPSDRFSAERTGGSVSTLTIQRTQQEDSAVYLCASSTSVNVHNEQFFGPGTRLTVL.

This clone showed up just once. Written as DNA, the CDR3 is TGTGCCAGCAGTGTTCAGTTTGACACTGAAGCTTTCTTT. Its translation: CASSVQFDTEAFF. J is TRBJ1-1 and V is TRBV2; no reliable D call. Trimming cost V 4 bases and J 3 bases, with 9 bases left between them. Germline V gives CDR1 SNHLY, CDR2 FYNNEI. This CDR3 is 13 amino acids long.

The J gene is TRBJ2-7, the V gene TRBV6-1; possible D gene TRBD2, 5 bases. The CDR3 sequence is 14 residues long. The V gene lost 4 bases and the J gene lost 0 bases, with 10 bases spanning the gap. The V gene's germline CDR1 is MNHNS and CDR2 SASEGT. The CDR3 protein is CASSVGLNSYEQYF. DNA for the CDR3: TGTGCCAGCAGTGTTGGACTGAACTCCTACGAGCAGTACTTC.

The chain uses TRBV6-1 and TRBJ2-1; TRBD1 matches at 8 bases. There are 15 residues in the CDR3. The ends lost 5 bases at V and 7 bases at J; junction bases unmatched: 10. CDR1 is MNHNS and CDR2 is SASEGT in the germline V gene. Written as DNA, the CDR3 is TGTGCCAGCAGTTTTGGACAGGGACAAGGAAATGAGCAGTTCTTC. This gives the protein CASSFGQGQGNEQFF.

This rearrangement joins TRBV5-6 to TRBJ2-7, with D tentatively TRBD1 (6 bases). Germline CDR1 SGHDT, CDR2 YYEEEE. The germline V and J ends were trimmed by 2 bases and 3 bases, with 15 bases remaining between them. This CDR3 spans 15 amino acids. CDR3 in amino acids: CASSFNGVGGYEQYF. CDR3 in DNA: TGTGCCAGCAGCTTTAACGGGGTAGGGGGCTACGAGCAGTACTTC.

The chain carries TRBV15 and TRBJ1-4; D may be TRBD1 (5 bases). Looked up from germline, CDR1 is LNHNV and CDR2 is YYDKDF (reference sequence). The V end was cut by 0 bases, the J end by 2 bases, with 10 bases between. This CDR3 region has 16 residues. CDR3 region: CATSRDRTKTNEKLFF. For the CDR3, the DNA is TGTGCCACCAGCAGAGATAGGACAAAGACTAATGAAAAACTGTTTTTT.

This chain joins TRBV7-6 and TRBJ1-1; TRBD1 aligns across 7 bases. The CDR3 is 13 amino acids. V gave up 5 bases and J gave up 6 bases; unmatched junction bases: 6. Germline-derived CDR1 and CDR2 are SGHVS and FNYEAQ. This CDR3 reads CASSTRDSPEAFF. Here the CDR3 DNA reads TGTGCCAGCAGCACCCGGGACAGTCCTGAAGCTTTCTTT.

V and J are TRBV18 and TRBJ1-5; maybe TRBD1 (5 bases). V was clipped by 2 bases and J by 0 bases, with 17 bases between them. The V gene's germline CDR1 is KGHSH and CDR2 LQKENI. The CDR3 totals 18 residues. The CDR3 bases are TGTGCCAGCTCACCATTCCCCCCTGGGGACCTTAGCAATCAGCCCCAGCATTTT. Its translation is CASSPFPPGDLSNQPQHF.

The rearrangement uses TRBV2 and TRBJ2-7, with D perhaps given as TRBD1 or TRBD2 (6 bases each). Germline CDR1 is SNHLY and CDR2 is FYNNEI. The length of the CDR3 is 12 residues. V lost 8 bases, J lost 3 bases, and 11 bases lay in between. In DNA, the CDR3 is TGTGCCAGCCAAAAGGGGGGCTACGAGCAGTACTTC. Translating gives CASQKGGYEQYF.

V and J are TRBV7-9 and TRBJ2-7; the D gene is possibly TRBD2 (5 bases). Germline loops: CDR1 SEHNR, CDR2 FQNEAQ (reference sequence). This CDR3 spans 15 amino acids. Trimming stripped 3 bases from V and 3 bases from J, with 15 bases between. CDR3: CASSLSGVVGYEQYF. In DNA, the CDR3 is TGTGCCAGCAGCTTGTCCGGGGTGGTTGGCTACGAGCAGTACTTC.

This clone was seen only a few times. V usage is TRBV10-3 and J usage is TRBJ2-7; D is uncertain. From germline, CDR1 is ENHRY and CDR2 SYGVKD. There are 11 residues in the CDR3. V lost 4 bases, J lost 3 bases, and 4 bases lay in between. This chain's CDR3 is CAISGGYEQYF. For the CDR3, the DNA is TGTGCCATCAGTGGGGGCTACGAGCAGTACTTC.

The CDR3 protein is CASSLSGGAGQTFF. The DNA of the CDR3 is TGTGCCAGCAGCTTGAGCGGCGGCGCTGGGCAAACTTTCTTT. The chain uses TRBV5-5 and TRBJ1-1; the D is unclear. The CDR3 has 14 amino acids. Deletions cut 1 base from V and 12 bases from J, with 19 bases between. CDR1 and CDR2 from the germline V gene are SGHKS and YYEKEE (reference sequence).

This sequence joins TRBV6-4 and TRBJ2-7; 7 bases fit TRBD1. The ends lost 1 base at V and 1 base at J; junction bases unmatched: 7. The CDR3 contains 16 residues. Germline CDR1 reads MRHNA; CDR2 reads SNTAGT. The CDR3 loop is CASSDFFRDSSYEQYF. The CDR3 bases are TGTGCCAGCAGTGACTTCTTCCGGGACAGTTCCTACGAGCAGTACTTC.